This T cell receptor (beta chain) was identified in a study of cytomegalovirus exposure and HLA in healthy donors (dated by TCRdb to about 2017). Study-level background: According to a later analysis, the 120 validation repertoires were produced on the same platform as the approximately 600 repertoires of the first cohort. The aim of the study was to test whether cataloging public T cell receptors could identify signatures of past pathogen exposure. Besides the first cohort of approximately 710 subjects, a separate validation cohort made up of over 100 different subjects was used. To predict cytomegalovirus infection status, the study combined high-throughput TCR immunosequencing, statistical association of individual TCRs with disease status, and machine learning.

Receptor libraries were prepared by the immunoSEQ multiplex PCR assay. As for the original processing: A statistical classification framework was built to diagnose cytomegalovirus status from the catalog of TCR beta chain sequences. TCRdb carries this immuneACCESS record with in-frame sequences only. Its versions omit some clonotypes, under half of them owing to an unresolved V gene in the studies checked, with the rest unexplained. D and trimming were read from the DNA, whereas the V and J calls and clone size are those reported in that table. The sample contains 65,000 to 90,000 clones, 80% to 90% of them found a single time. The ten largest make up around 4% of the sample. The donors were included in the validation cohort of 130 or so subjects, a group kept apart from the roughly 670-subject first cohort. For this clone: Its antigen is still unknown. No quality values exist for individual bases; no much larger clone is one base distant.

General study outcomes and caveats: A total of fewer than 200 TCR beta chains were listed by the study as associated with cytomegalovirus. Cytomegalovirus status was reported to be diagnosed by the classifier with high specificity and sensitivity in both the original and validation cohorts. Subsequent analysis determined that TCRs grouped into clusters in the first cohort also showed a tendency toward co-occurrence across the approximately 110 validation repertoires, and approximately 93% of cluster scores exceeded 0. It was suggested by the authors that the approach could potentially be generalized to other disease states and immunological phenotypes. Three of the identified cytomegalovirus-associated TCR beta chains were confirmed in vitro to be specific for cytomegalovirus antigens. A later analysis had no HLA typing for the validation cohort, so co-occurrence there was scored across all 130 or so repertoires. Most TCR sequences were seen in very few donors, while some public TCRs were found in many individuals.

The sequence came from a woman between 18 and 30 years old in good health and CMV-seropositive. The sequencing sample was made of PBMCs.

The CDR3 protein sequence reads: CASSLETGNEQFF. The sequence in DNA is TGTGCCAGCAGCTTAGAGACAGGCAATGAGCAGTTCTTC. Recombination joined TRBV13 with TRBJ2-1; D gene: possibly TRBD1, on 6 matching bases. CDR1 and CDR2 are read off the germline V gene (reference sequence) as PRHDT and FYEKMQ. The CDR3 runs 13 residues from the cysteine to the phenylalanine. The retained sequence is limited to the CDR3, 39 bases, with the frame set at the first base. The junction shows trimming of 1 base on V and 6 bases on J, plus 7 bases between the germline ends.